This T cell receptor (beta chain) appears in the sequencing data of a study of tissue T cells after allogeneic stem cell transplantation. Trimming pared 3 bases from V and 2 bases from J, leaving 12 bases between. The CDR3 has 15 amino acids. CDR1 is MRHNA, CDR2 SNTAGT, per germline. The repertoire was sequenced with immunoSEQ multiplex PCR; TCRdb's copy has only in-frame clones and lacks some. This table has some 3,500 clones, under 70% appearing once. Autopsy tissues included GI tract, liver, skin and lymphoid organs. This receptor was taken from a male donor at least 60 years old with lung cancer. This material consisted of tissue from the right colon, taken at autopsy. The rearrangement joins TRBV6-4 to TRBJ2-3; perhaps TRBD1 as D (6 bases). The DNA for the CDR3 is TGTGCCAGCAGTGAGACCGGGACACACACAGATACGCAGTATTTT. The encoded protein is CASSETGTHTDTQYF.